A single sample gave rise to the 21 T cell receptor beta chains below, sequenced in a study of OX40 agonist ivuxolimab in advanced cancers. Method: immunoSEQ multiplex PCR; TCRdb's copy keeps in-frame clones and lacks some. This table has 37,000 or so clones, around 84% appearing once. Sequences were derived from CD4+ or CD8+ T cells sorted from blood, sampled in a trial of the OX40 agonist ivuxolimab. These receptors were collected from an adult with an advanced solid tumor such as melanoma, head and neck, liver or kidney cancer.

This chain uses TRBV5-4 with TRBJ2-1; D gene unclear. CDR1 is SGHNT and CDR2 is YYREEE in the germline V gene (reference sequence). Trimming cost V 2 bases and J 7 bases, with 10 bases left between them. The CDR3 length is 13 residues. CDR3 sequence (DNA): TGTGCCAGCAGCTTCTGGGCCGGGAATGAGCAGTTCTTC. Its protein is CASSFWAGNEQFF. Drawing the rest from reference TRBV5-4 and TRBJ2-1, the complete variable domain is ETGVTQSPTHLIKTRGQQVTLRCSSQSGHNTVSWYQQALGQGPQFIFQYYREEENGRGNFPPRFSGLQFPNYSSELNVNALELDDSALYLCASSFWAGNEQFFGPGTRLTVL.

This rearrangement joins TRBV10-2 to TRBJ1-2, with D tentatively TRBD1 (6 bases). CDR1 and CDR2 (germline): WSHSY, SAAADI. The ends were cut back, 2 bases at V and 4 bases at J, with 8 bases in the middle. The CDR3 totals 13 residues. The DNA of the CDR3 is TGCGCCAGCAGTGAGGGACAGAGCTATGGCTACACCTTC. It translates to CASSEGQSYGYTF.

At least ten counts were recorded for this clone. The CDR3 loop is CASSLSGSSAQYF. In DNA, the CDR3 is TGTGCCAGCAGTTTATCGGGGTCGTCGGCCCAGTACTTC. The chain couples TRBV27 to TRBJ2-5; no reliable D call. Looked up from germline, CDR1 is MNHEY and CDR2 is SMNVEV (reference sequence). V was trimmed by 0 bases and J by 9 bases, leaving 11 bases between them. The CDR3 is 13 residues long.

This chain uses TRBV9 with TRBJ2-3; 10 bases align to TRBD2. Germline CDR1 reads SGDLS; CDR2 reads YYNGEE. V was clipped by 3 bases and J by 6 bases; unmatched bases: 10. The CDR3 runs 16 residues. In DNA form, the CDR3 reads TGTGCCAGCAGCGACGGACTAGCGGTAGTTCACGATACGCAGTATTTT. This gives the protein CASSDGLAVVHDTQYF.

The rearrangement joins TRBV9 to TRBJ2-2; 11 bases align to TRBD2. The germline V gene has CDR1 SGDLS and CDR2 YYNGEE. Trimming took 2 bases from V and 2 from J; bases not matched to a gene: 5. The CDR3 spans 17 residues. Written as DNA, the CDR3 is TGTGCCAGCAGCGTTACGACTAGCGGGACAAACACCGGGGAGCTGTTTTTT. This translates into CASSVTTSGTNTGELFF.

V gene TRBV28 combines with J gene TRBJ1-2; unclear D gene. Per germline, CDR1 MDHEN and CDR2 SYDVKM. The CDR3 has 14 amino acids. Trimming removed 6 bases from V and 6 bases from J, with 17 bases in between. In nucleotides, the CDR3 is TGTGCCAGCAGCCCTCGAGGTTCATCGGATGGCTACACCTTC. Encoded protein: CASSPRGSSDGYTF.

The chain couples TRBV19 to TRBJ2-7, with 9 bases identical to TRBD1. Germline assignment: CDR1 LNHDA and CDR2 SQIVND (reference sequence). Unmatched junction bases numbered 4, after V lost 2 bases and J lost 5 bases. CDR3 length: 14 residues. The CDR3 reads CASSINRGQDEQYF. The CDR3 region has the DNA TGTGCCAGTAGTATAAACAGGGGGCAGGACGAGCAGTACTTC.

The rearrangement uses TRBV14 and TRBJ1-2; perhaps TRBD1 as D (5 bases). The germline gives CDR1 SGHDN, CDR2 FVKESK. CDR3 length equals 13 residues. Trimming took off 4 bases at V and 8 bases at J, with 14 bases between the two ends. CDR3 coding DNA: TGTGCCAGCAGCCCCGGGACTCCATGGGGCTACACCTTC. Translation: CASSPGTPWGYTF.

The V gene is TRBV6-5, the J gene TRBJ2-7; TRBD2 agrees at 8 bases. The CDR3 is 14 residues long. The V segment lost 3 bases and the J segment 1 base; nucleotides outside the gene matches: 2. The germline CDR1 and CDR2 sequences are MNHEY and SVGAGI. As DNA, the CDR3 is TGTGCCAGCAGTTATAGCGGGGATTCCTACGAGCAGTACTTC. It yields the protein CASSYSGDSYEQYF.

The V call is TRBV6-5, the J call TRBJ1-1; no clear D. The V gene's germline CDR1 is MNHEY and CDR2 SVGAGI. CDR3 length equals 14 residues. V was cut by 5 bases and J by 4 bases, with 14 bases left in between. CDR3 in DNA: TGTGCCAGCAGTACCCTCCTTTCCCGCACTGAAGCTTTCTTT. Its translation is CASSTLLSRTEAFF.

The rearrangement uses TRBV7-3 and TRBJ2-3, with 8 bases lining up with TRBD2. This CDR3 has 13 residues. CDR1 and CDR2 (germline): SGHTA, FQGTGA. V lost 7 bases to trimming and J lost 5 bases; unmatched junction nucleotides: 5. The CDR3 spells CASTRGGRDTQYF. In nucleotides, the CDR3 is TGTGCCAGCACCCGGGGGGGCAGAGATACGCAGTATTTT. Combining the CDR3 with reference TRBV7-3 and TRBJ2-3 gives the whole variable domain GAGVSQTPSNKVTEKGKYVELRCDPISGHTALYWYRQSLGQGPEFLIYFQGTGAADDSGLPNDRFFAVRPEGSVSTLKIQRTERGDSAVYLCASTRGGRDTQYFGPGTRLTVL.

This chain links TRBV4-3 with TRBJ1-1, with TRBD1 matching over 7 bases. The CDR3 is made up of 17 amino acids. The trim removed 0 bases at V and 0 bases at J, leaving 7 bases unmatched. Germline V CDR1 and CDR2: LGHNA, YSLEER. Here the CDR3 reads CASSQEPHRGLNTEAFF. As DNA, the CDR3 is TGCGCCAGCAGCCAAGAGCCACACAGGGGATTGAACACTGAAGCTTTCTTT.

A single count supports this clone. The chain couples TRBV4-2 to TRBJ2-7; weak D call: TRBD1 (6 bases). V shed 1 base and J shed 5 bases, with 9 bases lying between them. Looked up from germline, CDR1 is LGHNA and CDR2 is YNFKEQ. There are 13 residues in the CDR3. CDR3 bases: TGTGCCAGCAGCCAAGGCAGGGGCAACGAGCAGTACTTC. Translating it yields CASSQGRGNEQYF.

This clone was found once. V gene TRBV25-1 combines with J gene TRBJ1-1, with unresolved D. Germline CDR1 is MGHDK and CDR2 is SYGVNS. V lost 4 bases and J lost 1, with 10 bases in between. The CDR3 has 14 residues. The CDR3 protein is CASSARTANTEAFF. The CDR3 region has the DNA TGTGCCAGCAGTGCACGGACGGCGAACACTGAAGCTTTCTTT.

CDR3 loop: CASSDLTGGSRTDTQYF. The CDR3 DNA reads TGTGCCAGCAGCGACTTAACAGGGGGCTCGCGCACAGATACGCAGTATTTT. The chain has TRBV7-2 and TRBJ2-3; 9 bases map to TRBD1. V was clipped by 5 bases and J by 1 base; unmatched bases: 10. Germline loops: CDR1 SGHTA, CDR2 FQGNSA. There are 17 residues in the CDR3.

This chain uses TRBV7-9 with TRBJ1-4, with 9 bases lining up with TRBD1. Germline CDR1 SEHNR, CDR2 FQNEAQ (reference sequence). The CDR3 has 16 residues. Trimming removed 5 bases from V and 7 bases from J; junction bases left unmatched: 11. The CDR3 DNA reads as TGTGCCAGCAGCCTCGAGTACAGGGGGCCAGTTGAAAAACTGTTTTTT. Its protein is CASSLEYRGPVEKLFF.

The genes are TRBV19 and TRBJ2-7, with 7 bases matching TRBD2. J gave up 1 base and V 5 bases, and 2 bases lay outside the gene matches. Germline V CDR1 and CDR2: LNHDA, SQIVND (reference sequence). CDR3 length equals 13 residues. The CDR3 sequence is CASSLGLSYEQYF. CDR3 coding DNA: TGTGCCAGTAGTCTGGGACTATCCTACGAGCAGTACTTC.

The chain uses TRBV27 and TRBJ2-7; D may correspond to TRBD1 or TRBD2 (5 bases each). This CDR3 region has 15 residues. The V and J ends lost 0 bases and 4 bases respectively, with 13 bases between them. The V gene's germline CDR1 is MNHEY and CDR2 SMNVEV (reference sequence). CDR3: CASSLSMGVGYEQYF. The DNA of the CDR3 is TGTGCCAGCAGTTTATCGATGGGGGTAGGGTACGAGCAGTACTTC.

This clone was seen only once. The CDR3 DNA reads as TGTGCCACTCTCTCCTTTGGGGGGCCCCAAGAGACCCAGTACTTC. Residues: CATLSFGGPQETQYF. The chain is built from TRBV7-9 and TRBJ2-5; D may be TRBD1 or TRBD2 (6 bases each). This CDR3 is 15 amino acids long. CDR1 and CDR2 from the germline V gene are SEHNR and FQNEAQ (reference sequence). The ends were cut back, 10 bases at V and 1 base at J, with 19 bases in the middle.

The chain combines TRBV4-3 with TRBJ2-1; D unclear. Germline lookup yields CDR1 LGHNA and CDR2 YSLEER. V was pared by 0 bases and J by 0 bases, with 15 bases between. CDR3 length: 18 amino acids. The CDR3 DNA reads as TGCGCCAGCAGCCAAGAGATGGGGAAGCCGAGCTCCTACAATGAGCAGTTCTTC. This sequence encodes CASSQEMGKPSSYNEQFF.

The chain couples TRBV6-4 to TRBJ2-2, with D possibly matching TRBD1 (5 bases). The CDR3 runs to 15 residues. CDR1 is MRHNA, CDR2 SNTAGT, per germline. Trimming took off 2 bases at V and 5 bases at J, with 12 bases between the two ends. The chain's CDR3 is CASSDAAGKTGELFF. Written as DNA, the CDR3 is TGTGCCAGCAGTGACGCGGCAGGGAAAACCGGGGAGCTGTTTTTT.